This is a list of T cell receptor beta chains from one sample in a study of OX40 agonist ivuxolimab in advanced cancers. Method: immunoSEQ multiplex PCR; TCRdb's copy keeps in-frame clones and lacks some. This table holds 65,000 to 95,000 clones, about 88% found once. This specimen consisted of CD4+ or CD8+ T cells sorted from blood, obtained in a trial of the OX40 agonist ivuxolimab. The source of these receptors is an adult with an advanced solid tumor such as melanoma, head and neck, liver or kidney cancer. CDR3s leave out the opening cysteine and the closing phenylalanine or tryptophan. D genes are given only for firm matches.

v_call: TRBV7-8
d_call: TRBD1
j_call: TRBJ1-1
cdr3_aa: ASTTSLSRTGRTEAF

v_call: TRBV5-1
d_call: NA
j_call: TRBJ1-5
cdr3_aa: ASSYGHRQWPSNQPQH

v_call: TRBV25-1
d_call: TRBD1
j_call: TRBJ1-4
cdr3_aa: AQGENEEKLF

v_call: TRBV6-4
d_call: NA
j_call: TRBJ2-1
cdr3_aa: ASSERRSSYNEQF

v_call: TRBV7-9
d_call: TRBD2
j_call: TRBJ2-2
cdr3_aa: ASSPPGTSGGAGELF

v_call: TRBV7-3
d_call: NA
j_call: TRBJ2-3
cdr3_aa: ASSFSVLGGTTDTQY

v_call: TRBV10-1
d_call: NA
j_call: TRBJ1-6
cdr3_aa: ASRRDPNSPLH

v_call: TRBV4-1
d_call: TRBD2
j_call: TRBJ2-5
cdr3_aa: ASSAPGGARETQY

v_call: TRBV7-9
d_call: TRBD2
j_call: TRBJ2-3
cdr3_aa: ARSGGPGGKDTDTQY

v_call: TRBV11-2
d_call: TRBD2
j_call: TRBJ2-2
cdr3_aa: ASSLGRGGYGELF

v_call: TRBV29-1
d_call: NA
j_call: TRBJ2-3
cdr3_aa: TSGGSTDTQY

v_call: TRBV6-6
d_call: TRBD1
j_call: TRBJ1-3
cdr3_aa: ASSWGQVDSGNTIY

v_call: TRBV7-2
d_call: TRBD2
j_call: TRBJ2-3
cdr3_aa: ASTKNRELAVYTQY

v_call: TRBV9
d_call: TRBD2
j_call: TRBJ2-5
cdr3_aa: ASSQLAGSQETQY

v_call: TRBV6-5
d_call: TRBD1
j_call: TRBJ1-1
cdr3_aa: ASSYSAGGGTEAF

v_call: TRBV9
d_call: TRBD1
j_call: TRBJ1-1
cdr3_aa: ASSVAGQGVAEAF

v_call: TRBV30
d_call: TRBD1
j_call: TRBJ1-1
cdr3_aa: AWSTVDRGRPEAF

v_call: TRBV5-8
d_call: TRBD1
j_call: TRBJ2-3
cdr3_aa: ASSSWTGLGIDTQY

v_call: TRBV6-5
d_call: NA
j_call: TRBJ2-1
cdr3_aa: ASSYFGDEQF

v_call: TRBV4-1
d_call: NA
j_call: TRBJ2-5
cdr3_aa: ASSQVSWPQETQY

v_call: TRBV6-1
d_call: NA
j_call: TRBJ1-2
cdr3_aa: ASSAHRIRYGYT

v_call: TRBV5-4
d_call: TRBD2
j_call: TRBJ2-7
cdr3_aa: ASSLGGRALEQY

v_call: TRBV19
d_call: NA
j_call: TRBJ1-1
cdr3_aa: ASSPRANTEAF

v_call: TRBV11-2
d_call: NA
j_call: TRBJ1-3
cdr3_aa: ASSYKGQPQHGNTIY

v_call: TRBV28
d_call: NA
j_call: TRBJ1-2
cdr3_aa: ASEKRPWRNYGYT